Sequencing of this T cell receptor (beta chain) was carried out in a study of cytomegalovirus exposure and HLA in healthy donors. Primers for the PCR totalled 60 Vbeta and 13 Jbeta. Methods used by the authors: In a later analysis, of about 80 million unique beta chains, roughly 10 million appeared in at least two donors. Using immunoSEQ multiplex PCR, the repertoire was profiled, and TCRdb retains in-frame clones only, with some absent. V and J calls plus clone size are reproduced from that table; the DNA served to infer D and trimming. Among about 130,000 clones, over 60% were seen once, and the ten largest hold 3% to 3.5%. From germline, CDR1 is SGHTA and CDR2 FQGNSA. Trimming shortened V by 5 bases and J by 4 bases, and 13 bases separated the two germline ends. CDR3 length: 14 amino acids.

The sequence derives from a man between 40 and 49 years old in good health and CMV-seronegative. Sequenced material: PBMCs. The V gene is TRBV7-2, the J gene TRBJ2-3; possibly TRBD2 for D (6 bases). CDR3 protein: CASSPRTGADTQYF. The DNA of the CDR3 is TGTGCCAGCAGCCCAAGAACGGGGGCAGATACGCAGTATTTT.